Below, 32 T cell receptor beta chains from the same sample are listed, as sequenced in a study of T-cell reconstitution after alpha-beta-depleted transplantation in children (dated by TCRdb to the mid-2010s). Library creation used PCR. Sequencing used an Illumina HiSeq 2500. TCR library preparation used molecular barcoding, with unique molecular identifiers applied to normalize quantification of the TCRbeta repertoire. TCRdb redid the processing of the public reads, applying fastp at Q25 and MiXCR, and retained in-frame beta chains. Each entry merges the rows of one CDR3 protein and shows their most common DNA and genes. This sample gives roughly 490,000 distinct CDR3 sequences in total; about an eighth of them show up just once. The ten largest clones add up to around 15% of the sample. Taken with the paper, the label for treatment or condition translates to: allogeneic hematopoietic cell transplantation with graft depleted of TCRalphabeta T cells and CD19 B cells.

The sample consisted of PBMCs, mostly from graft donor cells, taken 180 days after TCRalphabeta/CD19-depleted stem cell transplant. These TCRs come from a female patient aged 2-15 years who had a stem cell transplant for aplastic anemia, so the T cells may come from the graft donor.

The chain carries TRBV29-1 and TRBJ1-2; no reliable D call. Trimming removed 5 bases from V and 7 bases from J, with 14 bases in between. The CDR3 is 12 amino acids. Germline CDR1 SQVTM, CDR2 ANQGSEA. The CDR3 coding sequence is TGCAGCGTTATACGATCGGGCCCTGGCTACACCTTC. Translation: CSVIRSGPGYTF.

This chain links TRBV6-2 or TRBV6-3 with TRBJ2-1; TRBD2 matches at 8 bases. V shed 2 bases and J 7 bases; nucleotides not matched to a gene: 13. Germline-derived CDR1 and CDR2 are MNHEY and SVGEGT. CDR3 size: 17 residues. CDR3 residues: CASSYPSGRIARNEQFF. The CDR3 region has the DNA TGTGCCAGCAGTTACCCTAGCGGGCGAATAGCGAGGAATGAGCAGTTCTTC.

This clonotype was detected only a few times. V usage is TRBV7-9 and J usage is TRBJ2-7, with TRBD1 matching over 8 bases. The ends lost 5 bases at V and 2 bases at J; junction bases unmatched: 8. Germline CDR1 and CDR2: SEHNR and FQNEAQ (reference sequence). The CDR3 consists of 15 residues. In DNA form, the CDR3 reads TGTGCCAGCAGCCTCCCCGGGACAGGTCCCTACGAGCAGTACGTC. This codes for CASSLPGTGPYEQYV.

This clonotype was counted at least ten times. The gene calls are TRBV29-1 and TRBJ2-5; no firm D call. Germline values: CDR1 SQVTM, CDR2 ANQGSEA. CDR3 size: 13 residues. Trimming pared 2 bases from V and 0 bases from J, leaving 7 bases between. In nucleotides, the CDR3 is TGCAGCGTTGAAAGGGCAGACCAAGAGACCCAGTACTTC. Amino acid sequence: CSVERADQETQYF.

V is TRBV20-1 and J is TRBJ2-1, with 9 nucleotides matching TRBD2. Germline V lookup: CDR1 DFQATT, CDR2 SNEGSKA (reference sequence). The trim removed 6 bases at V and 0 bases at J, leaving 9 bases unmatched. The CDR3 runs to 16 residues. The CDR3: CSAPRLADSSYNEQFF. In nucleotides, the CDR3 is TGCAGTGCCCCCAGACTAGCGGATAGCTCCTACAATGAGCAGTTCTTC.

This clonotype was seen more than once but under ten times. This chain uses TRBV20-1 with TRBJ2-3; 8 nucleotides align to TRBD2. Germline trimming cut 4 bases from V and 6 bases from J; bases unmatched to any gene: 12. CDR3 length equals 15 residues. Germline V gene lookup returns CDR1 DFQATT and CDR2 SNEGSKA (reference sequence). The CDR3 DNA sequence: TGCAGTGCTACCCGAGGGGCGGGAGGCCAGGATACGCAGTATTTT. Residues: CSATRGAGGQDTQYF.

This clonotype was observed many times. The chain recombines TRBV12-3 or TRBV12-4 with TRBJ1-5; 10 bases are a match to TRBD1. The CDR3 is 14 residues long. Unmatched junction bases numbered 4, after V lost 5 bases and J lost 6 bases. Here the CDR3 reads CASSATGGFQPQHF. CDR3 nucleotide sequence: TGTGCCAGCAGTGCGACAGGGGGCTTTCAGCCCCAGCATTTT.

This clonotype has only a few counts. The chain links TRBV12-5 to TRBJ2-3; 9 bases map to TRBD1. After removal of 3 bases from V and 3 bases from J, the junction contained 4 bases not matched to a gene. Germline assignment: CDR1 LGHNT and CDR2 FRNRAP. There are 15 residues in the CDR3. The CDR3 DNA sequence: TGTGCTAGTGGTTTCGACAGGGGGTTTACAGATACGCAGTATTTT. Translated: CASGFDRGFTDTQYF. The full variable domain, its missing parts supplied by reference TRBV12-5 and TRBJ2-3, is DARVTQTPRHKVTEMGQEVTMRCQPILGHNTVFWYRQTMMQGLELLAYFRNRAPLDDSGMPKDRFSAEMPDATLATLKIQPSEPRDSAVYFCASGFDRGFTDTQYFGPGTRLTVL.

Ten or more counts support this clonotype. CDR3: CASSLGLTGESYEQYF. For the CDR3, the DNA is TGTGCCAGCAGCTTAGGATTAACAGGGGAGTCCTACGAGCAGTACTTC. The rearrangement uses TRBV7-9 and TRBJ2-7; 7 bases are shared with TRBD1. CDR1 is SEHNR and CDR2 is FQNEAQ in the germline V gene (reference sequence). V gave up 1 base and J gave up 1 base; unmatched junction bases: 7. The CDR3 loop spans 16 amino acids.

The chain links TRBV18 to TRBJ2-5; the D is unclear. Germline CDR1 and CDR2: KGHSH and LQKENI. The CDR3 runs 14 residues. The germline V and J ends were trimmed by 2 bases and 2 bases, with 9 bases remaining between them. The CDR3, as DNA: TGTGCCAGCTCACCAGGCCGGATACAAGAGACCCAGTACTTC. It specifies CASSPGRIQETQYF. Using reference TRBV18 and TRBJ2-5 for the parts outside the CDR3, the full variable domain is NAGVMQNPRHLVRRRGQEARLRCSPMKGHSHVYWYRQLPEEGLKFMVYLQKENIIDESGMPKERFSAEFPKEGPSILRIQQVVRGDSAAYFCASSPGRIQETQYFGPGTRLLVL.

The J gene is TRBJ2-2, the V gene TRBV29-1; 7 positions agree with TRBD1. This CDR3 region has 14 residues. Trimming cost V 3 bases and J 2 bases; bases outside gene matches: 3. Germline-derived CDR1 and CDR2 are SQVTM and ANQGSEA. CDR3 coding DNA: TGCAGCGTTGAGGACAGGATTAACACCGGGGAGCTGTTTTTT. Residues: CSVEDRINTGELFF.

The chain employs TRBV7-2 and TRBJ2-7; D is possibly TRBD2 (6 bases). Trimming removed 6 bases from V and 6 bases from J, with 21 bases in between. Germline V gives CDR1 SGHTA, CDR2 FQGNSA. The CDR3 has 15 residues. Here the CDR3 DNA reads TGTGCCAGCAGACCCGGGGGTATCCGTCGGGGCGAGCAGTACTTC. Amino acid sequence: CASRPGGIRRGEQYF.

At least ten counts were recorded for this clonotype. This chain uses TRBV12-3 or TRBV12-4 with TRBJ2-7, with D possibly matching TRBD2 (6 bases). The V end lost 3 bases, the J end lost 7 bases, and 7 bases lay between the germline ends. The CDR3 extends over 11 amino acids. CDR3 DNA: TGTGCCAGCAGTTTGCGGGGTGAGCAGTACTTC. Amino acid sequence: CASSLRGEQYF.

This clonotype was found a few times. The V call is TRBV6-2 or TRBV6-3, the J call TRBJ2-1; 7 nucleotides align to TRBD2. Germline V CDR1 and CDR2: MNHEY, SVGEGT. The junction had 12 bases not matched to a gene; V was cut back by 4 bases and J by 6 bases. This CDR3 comprises 16 residues. The CDR3, as DNA: TGTGCCAGCAGTTTCCCGACAGTCACGGGGGGCAATGAGCAGTTCTTC. It specifies CASSFPTVTGGNEQFF.

The chain recombines TRBV7-2 with TRBJ2-2; no clear D gene. The CDR3 runs to 14 residues. Trimming left V 7 bases short and J 1 base short, with 10 bases between. CDR1 is SGHTA, CDR2 FQGNSA, per germline. Here the CDR3 DNA reads TGTGCCAGCATCCTCCAGGTGAACACCGGGGAGCTGTTTTTT. It translates to CASILQVNTGELFF. The whole variable domain, remainder taken from reference TRBV7-2 and TRBJ2-2, is GAGVSQSPSNKVTEKGKDVELRCDPISGHTALYWYRQSLGQGLEFLIYFQGNSAPDKSGLPSDRFSAERTGGSVSTLTIQRTQQEDSAVYLCASILQVNTGELFFGEGSRLTVL.

This clonotype was observed a few times. The genes are TRBV7-2 and TRBJ1-1; 11 nucleotides agree with TRBD1. The CDR3 consists of 16 residues. The junction had 7 bases not matched to a gene; V was cut back by 5 bases and J by 2 bases. CDR1 is SGHTA, CDR2 FQGNSA, per germline. CDR3 DNA: TGTGCCAGCAGCCCGGGACAGGGGGTTTCTAACACTGAAGCTTTCTTT. It codes for CASSPGQGVSNTEAFF.

The chain has TRBV18 and TRBJ2-5; TRBD1 agrees at 10 bases. The germline V gene encodes CDR1 KGHSH and CDR2 LQKENI. V lost 5 bases, J lost 5 bases, and 8 bases stayed unmatched. This CDR3 is built from 15 residues. The CDR3 region has the DNA TGTGCCAGCTCAGCGACAGGGGGCGCGTGGGAGACCCAGTACTTC. Protein: CASSATGGAWETQYF.

This clonotype was detected ten times or more. This chain links TRBV29-1 with TRBJ2-1, with D unclear. Trimming removed 3 bases at V and 0 bases at J, with 15 bases between. Germline lookup yields CDR1 SQVTM and CDR2 ANQGSEA. This CDR3 is 16 amino acids long. The CDR3: CSVETWLPSSYNEQFF. CDR3 DNA sequence: TGCAGCGTTGAGACATGGCTTCCCAGCTCCTACAATGAGCAGTTCTTC.

This clonotype was observed a handful of times. The V gene is TRBV27, the J gene TRBJ2-7; tentatively, D is TRBD2 (5 bases). Germline assignment: CDR1 MNHEY and CDR2 SMNVEV (reference sequence). The CDR3 loop spans 15 amino acids. V was shortened by 0 bases and J by 2 bases, with 11 bases between the two germline ends. CDR3 sequence (DNA): TGTGCCAGCAGTTTATCGTCAGCGGCCGCCTACGAGCAGTACTTC. It codes for CASSLSSAAAYEQYF.

This clonotype was seen only a few times. The chain combines TRBV3-1 with TRBJ1-2; 11 bases match TRBD1. J gave up 8 bases and V 4 bases, and 9 bases lay outside the gene matches. Germline lookup yields CDR1 LGHDT and CDR2 YNNKEL (reference sequence). This CDR3 has 15 amino acids. The CDR3 here is CASSPAPGQGGGYTF. In nucleotides, the CDR3 is TGTGCCAGCAGCCCCGCACCGGGACAGGGGGGAGGCTACACCTTC.

This clonotype was observed many times. This chain joins TRBV12-3 or TRBV12-4 and TRBJ2-3; 7 bases are a match to TRBD2. V lost 5 bases to trimming and J lost 0 bases; unmatched junction nucleotides: 5. The CDR3 consists of 15 residues. The CDR3 loop is CASSPSGTSTDTQYF. CDR3 coding DNA: TGTGCCAGCAGTCCGAGCGGGACCAGCACAGATACGCAGTATTTT.

Many counts were recorded for this clonotype. The CDR3 is CASAIIGSAYEQYF. CDR3 in DNA: TGTGCCAGCGCCATCATCGGGTCAGCCTACGAGCAGTACTTC. V gene TRBV28 combines with J gene TRBJ2-7; D is uncertain. CDR1 is MDHEN, CDR2 SYDVKM, per germline. The CDR3 runs 14 residues. Trimming removed 8 bases at V and 2 bases at J, with 16 bases between. The full variable domain, with the rest looked up from reference TRBV28 and TRBJ2-7, is DVKVTQSSRYLVKRTGEKVFLECVQDMDHENMFWYRQDPGLGLRLIYFSYDVKMKEKGDIPEGYSVSREKKERFSLILESASTNQTSMYLCASAIIGSAYEQYFGPGTRLTVT.

This rearrangement joins TRBV20-1 to TRBJ2-7, with TRBD2 matching 8 bases. The CDR3 contains 13 residues. V trimming: 4 bases; J trimming: 3 bases; junction bases outside the gene matches: 5. Looked up from germline, CDR1 is DFQATT and CDR2 is SNEGSKA (reference sequence). CDR3 DNA: TGCAGTGCTACCCCTGGGACTAGCTACGAGCAGTACGTC. Its translation: CSATPGTSYEQYV.

Here the CDR3 reads CSVEWGRAGGSYNEQFF. The CDR3 DNA is TGCAGCGTGGAGTGGGGGAGAGCGGGAGGTTCCTACAATGAGCAGTTCTTC. The chain is built from TRBV29-1 and TRBJ2-1; 9 bases are shared with TRBD2. Germline V gene sequence: CDR1 SQVTM, CDR2 ANQGSEA. This CDR3 comprises 17 residues. V lost 6 bases, J lost 1 base, and 13 bases stayed unmatched.

This clonotype was observed many times. This rearrangement joins TRBV5-6 to TRBJ1-5; the D is unclear. The CDR3 spans 14 residues. The V gene lost 0 bases and the J gene lost 7 bases, with 11 bases spanning the gap. CDR1 is SGHDT, CDR2 YYEEEE, per germline. CDR3: CASSLAERMQPQHF. CDR3 nucleotide sequence: TGTGCCAGCAGCTTGGCCGAAAGAATGCAGCCCCAGCATTTT.

This clonotype occurred a few times. The chain employs TRBV28 and TRBJ2-1; maybe TRBD1 (6 bases). Trimming took 6 bases from V and 5 from J, leaving 14 bases between them. CDR3 length: 14 residues. Germline V gene lookup returns CDR1 MDHEN and CDR2 SYDVKM. CDR3 nucleotide sequence: TGTGCCAGCAGCTTAACCGGACAGCACAATGAGCAGTTCTTC. Translating it yields CASSLTGQHNEQFF.

This clonotype was counted at least ten times. CDR3 nucleotides: TGCAGCGTTGAAAGGCAATCTGGGGCCAACGTCCTGACTTTC. Translating gives CSVERQSGANVLTF. This chain connects TRBV29-1 to TRBJ2-6, with D hard to call. The germline V and J ends were trimmed by 2 bases and 1 base, with 6 bases remaining between them. The CDR3 consists of 14 residues. Looked up from germline, CDR1 is SQVTM and CDR2 is ANQGSEA.

This rearrangement joins TRBV5-6 to TRBJ1-5; D ambiguous. CDR3 size: 16 residues. Trimming took 2 bases from V and 1 from J, leaving 13 bases between them. The germline gives CDR1 SGHDT, CDR2 YYEEEE. The DNA for the CDR3 is TGTGCCAGCAGCTTCGGCTTTCGACGGAGCAATCAGCCCCAGCATTTT. This codes for CASSFGFRRSNQPQHF.

This clonotype was found a few times. The chain combines TRBV5-1 with TRBJ2-1; D may be TRBD1 (6 bases). The CDR3 loop spans 12 amino acids. Trimming removed 2 bases at V and 9 bases at J, with 9 bases between. CDR1 and CDR2 from the germline V gene are SGHRS and YFSETQ. The CDR3 loop reads CASSFTGPEQFF. CDR3 coding DNA: TGCGCCAGCAGCTTCACAGGGCCTGAGCAGTTCTTC.

In this sample, this clonotype turned up a few times. The CDR3 sequence: CASSSLLHETQYF. DNA for the CDR3: TGTGCCAGCAGTTCCCTCCTACATGAAACCCAGTACTTC. The chain recombines TRBV6-5 with TRBJ2-5; D uncertain. This CDR3 spans 13 amino acids. CDR1 is MNHEY, CDR2 SVGAGI, per germline. Trimming cost V 4 bases and J 8 bases, with 14 bases left between them.

In regard to this clonotype: Germline is not matched at one junction end, which may reflect a read error. The chain is built from TRBV7-2 and TRBJ2-4; a weak D match, TRBD2 (6 bases). The CDR3 sequence is 14 residues long. Germline V CDR1 and CDR2: SGHTA, FQGNSA. The CDR3 protein is CASSLAWSENIQYF. For the CDR3, the DNA is TGTGCCAGCAGCCTAGCGTGGTCTGAAAACATTCAGTACTTC.

This clonotype has ten or more counts. This chain connects TRBV10-3 to TRBJ2-5; D perhaps matches TRBD1 (5 bases). This CDR3 is 15 amino acids long. The V and J ends lost 1 base and 7 bases respectively, with 16 bases between them. CDR1 is ENHRY, CDR2 SYGVKD, per germline. This CDR3 reads CAISEFFTGEGTQYF. DNA of the CDR3: TGTGCCATCAGTGAGTTCTTCACAGGCGAAGGGACCCAGTACTTC.